The T cell receptor beta chain described here comes from a study of control samples from healthy donors and cancer patients. Turning to this clone: A much larger clone differs from this one at a single base, so this may be a read error.

Generated by immunoSEQ multiplex PCR, the TCRdb table keeps only in-frame clones and is missing some. The data show 100,000 to 150,000 clones, less than 90% seen once. Germline lookup yields CDR1 PRHDT and CDR2 FYEKMQ (reference sequence). The CDR3 loop spans 13 amino acids. V was shortened by 5 bases and J by 1 base, with 7 bases between the two germline ends. This clonotype originated in a man aged 18 to 29 in good health. The sequenced sample was blood. The chain uses TRBV13 and TRBJ2-3; D is unclear. The CDR3 region is CASSRRGTDTQYF. CDR3 DNA: TGTGCCAGCAGCCGACGGGGCACAGATACGCAGTATTTT.